A selection of T cell receptor beta chains follows, all from one sample in a study of blood T cell repertoires in COVID-19. Some clones are missing from TCRdb's copy, which holds only in-frame ones; the method was immunoSEQ multiplex PCR. Among 150,000 to 190,000 clones listed, 84% were seen once. The sample taken for sequencing was peripheral blood. These receptors all come from a woman aged 45 to 65 with acute or convalescent COVID-19. The CDR3 runs from the conserved cysteine through the conserved F or W. D genes are given only for firm matches. Clone sizes are given selectively: once, few, many, or a class where the clone is expanded.

V: TRBV19
J: TRBJ1-5
size: NA
D: NA
CDR3: CASSIGSGVYQPQHF
DNA: TGTGCCAGTAGTATCGGGTCAGGGGTATATCAGCCCCAGCATTTT

V: TRBV6-6
J: TRBJ2-7
size: NA
D: TRBD2
CDR3: CASSETAGVPREQYF
DNA: TGTGCCAGCAGCGAAACCGCGGGGGTCCCCCGCGAGCAGTACTTC

V: TRBV2
J: TRBJ2-2
size: NA
D: TRBD2
CDR3: CASSVGGLAGRELFF
DNA: TGTGCCAGCAGTGTAGGGGGACTAGCGGGCCGGGAGCTGTTTTTT

V: TRBV19
J: TRBJ2-7
size: NA
D: TRBD1
CDR3: CASKVLGGANSYEQYF
DNA: TGTGCCAGTAAGGTTTTAGGGGGCGCGAATTCCTACGAGCAGTACTTC

V: TRBV7-3
J: TRBJ2-1
size: NA
D: TRBD2
CDR3: CASSFSGRGDNEQFF
DNA: TGTGCCAGCAGCTTTAGCGGGAGGGGAGACAATGAGCAGTTCTTC

V: TRBV5-5
J: TRBJ1-1
size: NA
D: TRBD1
CDR3: CASSSRQGVNTEAFF
DNA: TGTGCCAGCAGCTCCCGACAGGGAGTGAACACTGAAGCTTTCTTT

V: TRBV5-8
J: TRBJ1-1
size: NA
D: NA
CDR3: CASSLGLSMNTEAFF
DNA: TGTGCCAGCAGCTTAGGACTCTCAATGAACACTGAAGCTTTCTTT

V: TRBV9
J: TRBJ2-7
size: few
D: NA
CDR3: CASSASGRDTEQYF
DNA: TGTGCCAGCAGCGCAAGCGGGCGGGATACCGAGCAGTACTTC

V: TRBV27
J: TRBJ1-5
size: NA
D: NA
CDR3: CASSFGRGNQPQHF
DNA: TGTGCCAGCAGTTTTGGCAGGGGCAATCAGCCCCAGCATTTT

V: TRBV9
J: TRBJ2-5
size: once
D: TRBD2
CDR3: CASSARTRGGTSPYQETQYF
DNA: TGTGCCAGCAGTGCAAGGACCCGGGGAGGGACTAGTCCTTACCAAGAGACCCAGTACTTC

V: TRBV30
J: TRBJ2-5
size: NA
D: NA
CDR3: CACLRPGRETQYF
DNA: TGTGCCTGCCTCCGCCCCGGTCGAGAGACCCAGTACTTC

V: TRBV19
J: TRBJ2-5
size: NA
D: NA
CDR3: CASSIVPTGTSGETQYF
DNA: TGTGCCAGTAGTATAGTGCCGACAGGGACTTCGGGAGAGACCCAGTACTTC

V: TRBV6-2/TRBV6-3
J: TRBJ2-7
size: NA
D: TRBD1
CDR3: CASSYEDRGQSYEQYF
DNA: TGTGCCAGCAGTTACGAGGACAGGGGGCAAAGCTACGAGCAGTACTTC

V: TRBV5-1
J: TRBJ2-2
size: NA
D: NA
CDR3: CASSLVEGGTGELFF
DNA: TGCGCCAGCAGCTTGGTAGAAGGGGGCACCGGGGAGCTGTTTTTT

V: TRBV18
J: TRBJ1-1
size: NA
D: NA
CDR3: CASSPEATEAFF
DNA: TGTGCCAGCTCACCAGAAGCCACTGAAGCTTTCTTT

V: TRBV7-3
J: TRBJ2-5
size: NA
D: TRBD1
CDR3: CASSLSPGGGETQYF
DNA: TGTGCCAGCAGCTTATCGCCAGGGGGTGGAGAGACCCAGTACTTC

V: TRBV4-2
J: TRBJ1-1
size: NA
D: TRBD1
CDR3: CASSQVSTGVPTEAFF
DNA: TGTGCCAGCAGCCAAGTCTCGACAGGGGTGCCCACTGAAGCTTTCTTT